The next 17 T cell receptor beta chains were all read from a single sample in a study of identical twins. TCRdb re-called the 5' RACE reads through MiXCR, storing one row per CDR3 protein. Of 460,000 or so distinct CDR3 sequences listed, 11% to 15% are singletons. These data were also reused for a study on yellow fever vaccine responses in identical twins.

Sequencing used CD4+ T cells sorted from blood. The receptors were gathered from a woman between 18 and 30 years old in good health.

V is TRBV20-1 and J is TRBJ2-1; 12 bases align to TRBD2. V dropped 6 bases and J dropped 6; count of bases not matched to a gene: 9. Germline-derived CDR1 and CDR2 are DFQATT and SNEGSKA (reference sequence). There are 15 residues in the CDR3. CDR3 nucleotide sequence: TGCAGTGCCCGGACGGCTAGCGGGAGGGGCAATGAGCAGTTCTTC. Residues: CSARTASGRGNEQFF.

CDR3 nucleotides: TGTGCCAGCAGCTTACGGACTAGCGGGAGACCCACCGGGGAGCTGTTTTTT. Translating it yields CASSLRTSGRPTGELFF. The chain recombines TRBV11-2 with TRBJ2-2, with 13 bases matching TRBD2. V lost 2 bases to trimming and J lost 4 bases; unmatched junction nucleotides: 4. Germline lookup yields CDR1 SGHAT and CDR2 FQNNGV. CDR3 length equals 17 residues.

This clonotype was seen a handful of times. The rearrangement uses TRBV12-3 or TRBV12-4 and TRBJ2-1, with TRBD2 identical over 7 bases. This CDR3 is built from 14 residues. V was pared by 8 bases and J by 0 bases, with 4 bases of the junction left unmatched. The CDR3 DNA reads TGTGCCAGCTGGGGCGGGAGCTCCTACAATGAGCAGTTCTTC. Its translation: CASWGGSSYNEQFF.

This clonotype was observed a handful of times. This chain connects TRBV3-1 to TRBJ1-5; possibly TRBD1 for D (6 bases). Germline V gives CDR1 LGHDT, CDR2 YNNKEL (reference sequence). CDR3 length: 14 amino acids. Trimming removed 4 bases at V and 2 bases at J, with 9 bases between. The CDR3 bases are TGTGCCAGCAGCCCCCGACAGGGCAATCAGCCCCAGCATTTT. Amino acids: CASSPRQGNQPQHF.

This clonotype appeared a few times. This chain connects TRBV6-2 or TRBV6-3 to TRBJ2-2, with 8 positions matching TRBD2. Germline V gives CDR1 MNHEY, CDR2 SVGEGT. This CDR3 contains 14 residues. Trimming cost V 5 bases and J 7 bases; bases outside gene matches: 6. Written as DNA, the CDR3 is TGTGCCAGCAGTCCCTGGACTAGCAGCGGGGAGCTGTTTTTT. As protein: CASSPWTSSGELFF.

The gene calls are TRBV3-1 and TRBJ2-7; no reliable D call. Looked up from germline, CDR1 is LGHDT and CDR2 is YNNKEL (reference sequence). The CDR3 loop spans 13 amino acids. V dropped 3 bases and J dropped 2 bases, with 8 bases sitting between them. The CDR3 DNA sequence: TGTGCCAGCAGCCACTCACAAACCTACGAGCAGTACTTC. It codes for CASSHSQTYEQYF.

The rearrangement uses TRBV2 and TRBJ2-7; TRBD2 agrees at 7 bases. Germline V gives CDR1 SNHLY, CDR2 FYNNEI. This CDR3 has 15 amino acids. V was pared by 6 bases and J by 0 bases, with 8 bases of the junction left unmatched. Here the CDR3 reads CASRYLADSSYEQYF. The CDR3 DNA follows: TGTGCCAGCAGATACCTAGCGGATAGCTCCTACGAGCAGTACTTC.

The V and J genes are TRBV4-3 and TRBJ2-3, with a possible D match to TRBD2 (6 bases). The V and J ends lost 6 bases and 2 bases respectively, with 18 bases between them. This CDR3 is built from 16 residues. Germline lookup yields CDR1 LGHNA and CDR2 YSLEER. CDR3 sequence (DNA): TGCGCCAGCAGTCCGCTTTTGTCGGGAGTCACAGATACGCAGTATTTT. It encodes CASSPLLSGVTDTQYF.

This clonotype was recorded a few times. V usage is TRBV3-1 and J usage is TRBJ2-1; TRBD1 is a possible D gene (5 bases). The germline V and J ends were trimmed by 5 bases and 9 bases, with 11 bases remaining between them. Germline assignment: CDR1 LGHDT and CDR2 YNNKEL (reference sequence). The CDR3 is 12 amino acids. CDR3 DNA: TGTGCCAGCAGCTCGCATAGGGGTGAGCAGTTCTTC. Its translation is CASSSHRGEQFF.

This clonotype was seen more than once but under ten times. The rearrangement links TRBV7-2 to TRBJ2-3; D might be TRBD1 (6 bases). This CDR3 is 14 amino acids long. The V gene's germline CDR1 is SGHTA and CDR2 FQGNSA. Trimming removed 4 bases at V and 1 base at J, with 9 bases between. CDR3 residues: CASSWTERTDTQYF. Here the CDR3 DNA reads TGTGCCAGCAGCTGGACAGAGCGCACAGATACGCAGTATTTT.

This clonotype has only a few counts. The V gene is TRBV20-1, the J gene TRBJ2-7; perhaps TRBD2 as D (6 bases). V was shortened by 4 bases and J by 1 base, with 23 bases between the two germline ends. CDR3 length equals 17 residues. In germline, CDR1 is DFQATT, CDR2 SNEGSKA (reference sequence). The CDR3 region has the DNA TGCAGTGCTACAAACTCCAGAATGCTCGGGGGATCCTACGAGCAGTACTTC. Translating it yields CSATNSRMLGGSYEQYF.

The V and J genes are TRBV29-1 and TRBJ2-7; the D gene is possibly TRBD1 (5 bases). V was pared by 7 bases and J by 1 base, with 17 bases between. Germline CDR1 SQVTM, CDR2 ANQGSEA. The CDR3 has 14 amino acids. The CDR3 DNA reads as TGCAGCGCGCAAGGGGCTAGGGCGTCCTACGAGCAGTACTTC. Encoded protein: CSAQGARASYEQYF.

Of note for this clonotype: A much larger clone differs from this one at a single base, so this may be a read error. This sequence joins TRBV30 and TRBJ2-3, with a weak D call TRBD1 (5 bases). This CDR3 has 14 amino acids. Germline CDR1 and CDR2: GTSNPN and SVGIG (reference sequence). Trimming stripped 6 bases from V and 2 bases from J, with 15 bases between. The CDR3 coding sequence is TGTGCCTGTCCCCAGGGAATATCCACAGATACGCAGTATTTT. Protein product: CACPQGISTDTQYF.

This clonotype was counted a few times. The rearrangement joins TRBV20-1 to TRBJ2-2, with D hard to call. The CDR3 sequence is 14 residues long. Looked up from germline, CDR1 is DFQATT and CDR2 is SNEGSKA (reference sequence). V lost 3 bases to trimming and J lost 7 bases, with 15 bases between them. In DNA, the CDR3 is TGCAGTGCTAGCGGGTCGGAGTATATCGGGGAGCTGTTTTTT. It codes for CSASGSEYIGELFF.

The chain joins TRBV18 to TRBJ2-1; 8 bases are shared with TRBD2. The CDR3 is 16 residues long. Germline CDR1 KGHSH, CDR2 LQKENI. With V trimmed by 3 bases and J by 5 bases, 9 bases remained unmatched. This CDR3 is CASSPPERGRNNEQFF. CDR3 nucleotide sequence: TGTGCCAGCTCACCCCCAGAGCGGGGGAGAAACAATGAGCAGTTCTTC.

J is TRBJ2-7 and V is TRBV18, with 7 bases identical to TRBD2. The trim removed 4 bases at V and 2 bases at J, leaving 2 bases unmatched. The germline V gene has CDR1 KGHSH and CDR2 LQKENI. The length of the CDR3 is 13 residues. The CDR3 sequence: CASSQREAYEQYF. The CDR3 DNA sequence: TGTGCCAGCTCACAGCGGGAAGCCTACGAGCAGTACTTC.

This clonotype was observed a few times. The rearrangement joins TRBV3-1 to TRBJ2-7; 9 nucleotides align to TRBD2. The germline gives CDR1 LGHDT, CDR2 YNNKEL (reference sequence). This CDR3 comprises 15 residues. V dropped 6 bases and J dropped 3; count of bases not matched to a gene: 9. The CDR3 DNA is TGTGCCAGCAGATCCCCCGGGACTAGCAGCTACGAGCAGTACTTC. This gives the protein CASRSPGTSSYEQYF.